A selection of T cell receptor beta chains follows, all from one sample in a study of T cells in Graves' hyperthyroidism and ophthalmopathy. TCRdb redid the calling of the multiplex PCR reads with MiXCR, one entry per CDR3 protein. This table has about 400,000 distinct CDR3 sequences, around 15% appearing once. Material for sequencing was blood. The receptor source for this set is a woman aged 55-69 years with Graves' ophthalmopathy. CDR3s include the opening cysteine and the closing phenylalanine or tryptophan. D genes are given only for firm matches. For some rows the clone size is stated as once, few or many, or as a class when expanded; others skip it.

.	TRBV5-1	many	TRBJ1-3	TGCGCCAGCAGCTTGGCTGGGGGCCCTGGAAACACCATATATTTT	CASSLAGGPGNTIYF
.	TRBV3-1	few	TRBJ2-1	TGTGCCAGCAGCCAAGATCTCAGGGGCGGTGAGCAGTTCTTC	CASSQDLRGGEQFF
.	TRBV27	.	TRBJ2-2	TGTGCCAGCAGTGCTTACAGGGTTACCGGGGAGCTGTTTTTT	CASSAYRVTGELFF
.	TRBV28	.	TRBJ2-7	TGTGCCAGCAACTATGAGTTAACTGGGGAGCAGTACTTC	CASNYELTGEQYF
.	TRBV24-1	many	TRBJ2-7	TGTGCCACCAGTTTATCAGGACGGGACTACGAGCAGTACTTC	CATSLSGRDYEQYF
.	TRBV19	.	TRBJ2-1	TGTGCCAGTAGTATTATTAGCGGAACCTACAATGAGCAGTTCTTC	CASSIISGTYNEQFF
TRBD2	TRBV24-1	few	TRBJ2-1	TGTGCCACCAGTGAGCCGGGACTAGGACACAATGAGCAGTTCTTC	CATSEPGLGHNEQFF
.	TRBV28	many	TRBJ1-1	TGTGCCAGCAGTTTACACCTAAGCCAGACTGAAGCTTTCTTT	CASSLHLSQTEAFF
.	TRBV19	few	TRBJ2-1	TGTGCCAGTAGTATGACGTCAGTGGGCAATGAGCAGTTCTTC	CASSMTSVGNEQFF
TRBD2	TRBV7-8	.	TRBJ2-2	TGTGCCAGCAGCTTCAGGGAGGGAGTGAACACCGGGGAGCTGTTTTTT	CASSFREGVNTGELFF
TRBD1	TRBV5-5	few	TRBJ2-7	TGTGCCAGCAGCTTGGCCCTAAGTCCGGGACAGGGCGCCTACGGGCAGTACTTC	CASSLALSPGQGAYGQYF
.	TRBV7-8	many	TRBJ2-5	TGTGCCAGCAGCTCATTCGGGAGCGGGGAGACCCAGTACTTC	CASSSFGSGETQYF
.	TRBV27	many	TRBJ2-7	TGTGCCAGCAGTCGGGAGATAGGGTACGAGCAGTACTTC	CASSREIGYEQYF
.	TRBV18	many	TRBJ1-4	TGTGCCAGCTCACCGGACGGGGCAACTAATGAAAAACTGTTTTTT	CASSPDGATNEKLFF
.	TRBV2	many	TRBJ2-7	TGTGCCAGCAGTGTAGTCGTAGCCTACGAGCAGTACTTC	CASSVVVAYEQYF
TRBD2	TRBV20-1	many	TRBJ2-1	TGCAGTGCTAGAAAGCTAGGACTAGCTAGCTACAATGAGCAGTTCTTC	CSARKLGLASYNEQFF
.	TRBV10-3	many	TRBJ1-1	TGTGCCATCAGCACCGTAATGAACACTGAAGCTTTCTTT	CAISTVMNTEAFF
TRBD1	TRBV2	many	TRBJ1-6	TGTGCCAGCCAACTAACGGGACAGGATAATTCACCCCTCCACTTT	CASQLTGQDNSPLHF
.	TRBV5-1	many	TRBJ2-1	TGCGCCAGCAGCTTGGGAGCCAATGAGCAGTTCTTC	CASSLGANEQFF
.	TRBV5-1	many	TRBJ2-3	TGCGCCAGCAGCTTGCACGCCCGCACAGATACGCAGTATTTT	CASSLHARTDTQYF
.	TRBV27	many	TRBJ2-3	TGTGCCAGCAGTTGGGAGGAAAGCACAGATACGCAGTATTTT	CASSWEESTDTQYF
TRBD1	TRBV6-5	many	TRBJ2-7	TGTGCCAGCAGTTACCTAGGGGACAGGTTCGACGAGCAGTACTTC	CASSYLGDRFDEQYF
TRBD2	TRBV12-3/TRBV12-4	.	TRBJ2-3	TGTGCCAGCAAGTTGGAACAGGTCGAGGGGCTAGCGGGAGGGGCCAATACGCAGTATTTT	CASKLEQVEGLAGGANTQYF
TRBD2	TRBV7-9	many	TRBJ2-1	TGTGCCAGCAGCCCGGGACTATCTGAAGGTGGCGATGAGCAGTTCTTC	CASSPGLSEGGDEQFF
.	TRBV5-1	.	TRBJ2-7	TGCGCCAGCAGCGCCACAGTGAACTACGAGCAGTACTTC	CASSATVNYEQYF
TRBD2	TRBV20-1	many	TRBJ2-7	TGCAGTGCTAGAGCGGGACTAGCGGGAGGTGAGCAGTACTTC	CSARAGLAGGEQYF
.	TRBV6-1	many	TRBJ1-3	TGTGCCAGCAGTGAAAATCCACGGGGTGGAAACACCATATATTTT	CASSENPRGGNTIYF
TRBD2	TRBV15	few	TRBJ2-5	TGTGCCACCAGCGCACCGCTGGGACTAGAGGTCGAGACCCAGTACTTC	CATSAPLGLEVETQYF
TRBD1	TRBV12-3/TRBV12-4	many	TRBJ2-7	TGTGCCAGCAGAAGGGGTCAGGGGGCTCAGGGCGAGCAGTACTTC	CASRRGQGAQGEQYF